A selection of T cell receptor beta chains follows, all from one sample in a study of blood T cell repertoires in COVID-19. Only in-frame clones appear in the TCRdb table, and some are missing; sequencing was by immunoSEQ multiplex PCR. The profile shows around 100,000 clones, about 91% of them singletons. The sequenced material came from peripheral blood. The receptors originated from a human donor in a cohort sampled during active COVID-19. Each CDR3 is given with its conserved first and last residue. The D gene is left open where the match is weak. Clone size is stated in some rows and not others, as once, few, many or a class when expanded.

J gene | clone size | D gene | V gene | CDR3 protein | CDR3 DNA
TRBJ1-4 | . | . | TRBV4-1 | CASSQVVTGGKRLFF | TGCGCCAGCAGCCAAGTAGTTACGGGGGGCAAAAGACTGTTTTTT
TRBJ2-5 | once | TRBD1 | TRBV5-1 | CASSRDRGETQYF | TGCGCCAGCAGCCGGGACAGGGGTGAGACCCAGTACTTC
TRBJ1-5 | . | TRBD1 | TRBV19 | CASSRDRSYSNQPQHF | TGTGCCAGTAGTAGGGACAGATCCTATAGCAATCAGCCCCAGCATTTT
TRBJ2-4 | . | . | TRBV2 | CASSETLAKNIQYF | TGTGCCAGCTCGGAGACTCTAGCCAAAAACATTCAGTACTTC
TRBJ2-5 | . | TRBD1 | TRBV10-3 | CATLLQGAGTQYF | TGTGCCACCCTTTTACAGGGGGCGGGGACCCAGTACTTC
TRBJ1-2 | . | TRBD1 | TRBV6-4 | CASSDRAGGLGYTF | TGTGCCAGCAGTGACCGGGCAGGGGGTCTTGGCTACACCTTC
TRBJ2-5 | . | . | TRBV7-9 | CASSPEVETQYF | TGTGCCAGCAGCCCGGAGGTGGAGACCCAGTACTTC
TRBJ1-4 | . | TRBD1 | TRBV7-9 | CASSLPTGGREKLFF | TGTGCCAGCAGCTTGCCGACAGGGGGCAGGGAAAAACTGTTTTTT
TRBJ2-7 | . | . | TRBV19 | CASSISWSGNYEQYF | TGTGCCAGTAGTATCTCTTGGTCGGGTAACTACGAGCAGTACTTC
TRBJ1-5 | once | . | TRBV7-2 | CASRPHAIENNQPQHF | TGTGCCAGCCGCCCCCACGCGATAGAGAATAATCAGCCCCAGCATTTT
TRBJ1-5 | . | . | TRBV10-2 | CASSPDRFGNQPQHF | TGCGCCAGCAGTCCCGACAGATTTGGCAATCAGCCCCAGCATTTT
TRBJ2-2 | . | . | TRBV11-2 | CASSLDYTGELFF | TGTGCCAGCAGCTTAGACTACACCGGGGAGCTGTTTTTT
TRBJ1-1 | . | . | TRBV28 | CASGTYMNTEAFF | TGTGCCAGCGGGACTTATATGAACACTGAAGCTTTCTTT
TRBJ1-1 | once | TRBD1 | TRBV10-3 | CAISEPRTGKDEAFF | TGTGCCATCAGTGAGCCCCGGACAGGGAAGGATGAAGCTTTCTTT
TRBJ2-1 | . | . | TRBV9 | CASSVGVDSNYNEQFF | TGTGCCAGCAGCGTAGGAGTGGACAGTAACTACAATGAGCAGTTCTTC
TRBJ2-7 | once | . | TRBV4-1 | CASSQDPNGGWQYF | TGCGCCAGCAGCCAAGATCCAAATGGGGGGTGGCAGTACTTC
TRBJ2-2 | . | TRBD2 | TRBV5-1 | CASSKGGRTNTGELFF | TGCGCCAGCAGCAAAGGCGGGAGGACGAACACCGGGGAGCTGTTTTTT
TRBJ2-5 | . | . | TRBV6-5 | CASSQLSGKQETQYF | TGTGCCAGCAGCCAACTTTCGGGTAAACAAGAGACCCAGTACTTC
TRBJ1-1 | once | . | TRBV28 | CASRTEPVNTEAFF | TGTGCCAGCAGGACAGAGCCGGTGAACACTGAAGCTTTCTTT
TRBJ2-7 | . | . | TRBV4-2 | CASSHSGRGNEQYF | TGTGCCAGCAGCCACTCAGGACGGGGGAACGAGCAGTACTTC
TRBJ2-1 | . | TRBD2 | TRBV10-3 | CAISADPTSGTYNEQFF | TGTGCCATCAGTGCCGATCCGACTAGCGGGACTTACAATGAGCAGTTCTTC
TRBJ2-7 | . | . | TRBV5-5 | CASSLGGGLLSYEQYF | TGTGCCAGCAGCCTAGGTGGAGGGCTTTTATCCTACGAGCAGTACTTC
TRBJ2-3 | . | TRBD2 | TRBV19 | CASSRGTSGVSDTQYF | TGTGCCAGTAGTAGAGGGACTAGCGGGGTATCTGATACGCAGTATTTT
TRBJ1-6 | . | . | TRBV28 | CASSHGQKNSPLHF | TGTGCCAGCAGCCATGGACAGAAGAATTCACCCCTCCACTTT
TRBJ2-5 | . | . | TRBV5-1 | CASSRAGQIAETQYF | TGCGCCAGCAGTCGGGCGGGCCAGATCGCGGAGACCCAGTACTTC
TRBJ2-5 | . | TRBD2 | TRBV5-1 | CASSALAGQETQYF | TGCGCCAGCAGCGCCTTAGCGGGGCAAGAGACCCAGTACTTC
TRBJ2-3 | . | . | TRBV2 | CAGSLGTDTQYF | TGTGCCGGGAGTCTTGGCACAGATACGCAGTATTTT
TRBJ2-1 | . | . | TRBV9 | CASSVGVTTNEQFF | TGTGCCAGCAGCGTAGGAGTGACTACTAATGAGCAGTTCTTC
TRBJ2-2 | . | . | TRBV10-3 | CAINEQGWGTGELFF | TGTGCCATCAACGAGCAGGGTTGGGGCACCGGGGAGCTGTTTTTT
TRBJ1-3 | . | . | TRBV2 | CASSLDRNSGNTIYF | TGTGCCAGCAGTTTGGACAGAAACTCTGGAAACACCATATATTTT